This record covers a single TCR beta chain. The record originates from a study of blood T cells in healthy people across ages. Looked up from germline, CDR1 is MNHEY and CDR2 is SVGEGT. The CDR3 loop spans 15 amino acids. V was pared by 7 bases and J by 4 bases, with 6 bases of the junction left unmatched. A second PCR, run for about 7 to 11 cycles, used a sample-barcoded 5' primer plus a J-beta primer mix. TCRdb reanalysed the 5' RACE reads using MiXCR and keeps one entry per CDR3 protein. The sample has roughly 1,800,000 distinct CDR3 sequences, around 48% seen once. The sequenced sample consisted of blood. This sequence joins TRBV6-2 or TRBV6-3 and TRBJ2-3, with 12 nucleotides matching TRBD2. This sequence originates from a woman in her thirties or forties in good health. The CDR3 bases are TGTGCCAGCAACCTAGCGGGGGGGCCGGCAGATACGCAGTATTTT. Translating gives CASNLAGGPADTQYF.